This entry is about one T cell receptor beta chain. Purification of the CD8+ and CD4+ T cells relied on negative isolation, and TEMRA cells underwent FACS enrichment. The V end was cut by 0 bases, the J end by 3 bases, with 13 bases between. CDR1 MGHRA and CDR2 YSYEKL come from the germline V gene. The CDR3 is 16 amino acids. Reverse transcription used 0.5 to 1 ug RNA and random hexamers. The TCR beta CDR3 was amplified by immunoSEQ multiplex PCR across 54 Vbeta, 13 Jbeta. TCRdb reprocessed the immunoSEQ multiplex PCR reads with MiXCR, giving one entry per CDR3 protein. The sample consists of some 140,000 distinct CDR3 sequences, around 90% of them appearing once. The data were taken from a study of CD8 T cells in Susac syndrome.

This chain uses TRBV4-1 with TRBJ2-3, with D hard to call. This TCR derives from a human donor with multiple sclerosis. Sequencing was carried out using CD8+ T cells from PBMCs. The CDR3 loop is CASSQDKGRWTDTQYF. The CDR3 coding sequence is TGCGCCAGCAGCCAAGATAAGGGAAGGTGGACAGATACGCAGTATTTT.